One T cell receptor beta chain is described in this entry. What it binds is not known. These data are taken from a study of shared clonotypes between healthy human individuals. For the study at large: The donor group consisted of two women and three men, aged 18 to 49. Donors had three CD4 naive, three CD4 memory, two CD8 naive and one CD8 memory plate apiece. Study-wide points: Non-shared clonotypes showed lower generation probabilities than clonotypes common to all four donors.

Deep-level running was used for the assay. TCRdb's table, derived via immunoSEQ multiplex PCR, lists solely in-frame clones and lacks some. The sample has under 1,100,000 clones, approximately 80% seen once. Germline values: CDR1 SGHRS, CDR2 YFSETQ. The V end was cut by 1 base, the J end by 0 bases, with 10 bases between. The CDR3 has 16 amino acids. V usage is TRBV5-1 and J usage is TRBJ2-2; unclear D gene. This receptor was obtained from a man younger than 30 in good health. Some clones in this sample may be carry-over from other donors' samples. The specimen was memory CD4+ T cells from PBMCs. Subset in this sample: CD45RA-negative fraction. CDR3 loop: CASSLNTIPNTGELFF. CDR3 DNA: TGCGCCAGCAGCTTGAATACCATTCCGAACACCGGGGAGCTGTTTTTT.